This record looks at one TCR beta chain sequence and its context. This CDR3 contains 17 residues. Between the trimmed V and J ends, which lost 6 bases and 1 base, there was a span of 20 bases. The germline V gene encodes CDR1 LGHNT and CDR2 FRNRAP. The sample comes from a study of blood T cell repertoires in COVID-19. The overall study: Acute-phase and convalescent COVID-19 samples originated in the United States, Italy and Spain.

Authors' methods: Amplification of reference gene primers provided the estimated nucleated cell counts. Assay used: immunoSEQ multiplex PCR; TCRdb lists only in-frame clones, some missing. V and J calls and clone size come straight from that table; D and trimming were deduced from the DNA. This repertoire shows roughly 340,000 clones, under 95% found once; its top ten account for less than 3.5%. The clonotype originates from a woman aged 18-29 years who had recovered from COVID-19. This chain uses TRBV12-5 with TRBJ2-3, with D maybe TRBD1 (5 bases). Sequencing was performed on peripheral blood. CDR3 bases: TGTGCTAGTGGCAGACAACGACAGTCCTCAGGCACAGATACGCAGTATTTT. Amino acids: CASGRQRQSSGTDTQYF.